The present T cell receptor (beta chain) was sequenced within a study of shared clonotypes between healthy human individuals. General study points: On the whole, naive subsets had larger estimated richness than memory subsets had. Against clonotypes common to all four donors, non-shared ones had lower generation probabilities.

Genomic DNA of each subset was evenly split across several immunoSEQ plates. The repertoire was sequenced with immunoSEQ multiplex PCR; TCRdb's copy has only in-frame clones and lacks some. Of about 2.1 million clones detected, 93% appear once; the ten largest clones hold about 1.7%. This CDR3 comprises 14 residues. After removal of 1 base from V and 5 bases from J, the junction contained 5 bases not matched to a gene. Germline V CDR1 and CDR2: SQVTM, ANQGSEA. Comment on this clone: Its antigen is unknown.

Naive CD8 cells comprised CD45RO-negative, CCR7-positively selected cells, excluding terminally differentiated effector memory CD45RA+ cells. Those who donated, Caucasian adults without exception, all lived in Nashville, Tennessee. The rearrangement uses TRBV29-1 and TRBJ1-1; 9 bases align to TRBD1. Sequenced: naive CD8+ T cells from PBMCs. This receptor was taken from a man in his late teens or twenties in good health. Some clones in this sample may be carry-over from other donors' samples. CDR3 bases: TGCAGCGTTGAAGGCGGGACAGGGTCAACTGAAGCTTTCTTT. Protein product: CSVEGGTGSTEAFF.